This is a list of T cell receptor beta chains from one sample in a study of blood T cell repertoires in COVID-19. This table comes from immunoSEQ multiplex PCR, and its TCRdb copy is limited to in-frame clones, with some not included. This sample yields 200,000 to 300,000 clones, of which nearly 90% are seen a single time; under 0.95% belongs to the top ten. Sequencing input: peripheral blood. These receptors came from a woman in her thirties with acute or convalescent COVID-19. The CDR3 runs from the conserved cysteine through the conserved F or W. The order of the fields is clone size, D gene, J gene, CDR3 length, V gene, CDR3 protein, CDR3 DNA. The D gene is left open where the match is weak. Expanded clones get a size class; other rows say once, few or many, or leave the size out.

.,.,TRBJ1-1,14,TRBV15,CATSRDLGQLEAFF,TGTGCCACCAGCAGAGATTTGGGGCAGCTTGAAGCTTTCTTT
.,TRBD1,TRBJ2-1,16,TRBV13,CASSLSDRVFIDEQFF,TGTGCCAGCAGCTTATCGGACAGGGTTTTTATCGATGAGCAGTTCTTC
few,TRBD2,TRBJ2-1,18,TRBV4-2,CASSQDQSTSGFYNEQFF,TGTGCCAGCAGCCAAGATCAATCGACTAGCGGGTTTTACAATGAGCAGTTCTTC
.,TRBD1,TRBJ2-7,13,TRBV24-1,CATRQGSSYEQYF,TGTGCCACTAGACAGGGCAGCTCCTACGAGCAGTACTTC
.,.,TRBJ1-5,15,TRBV7-8,CASSRGADSNQPQHF,TGTGCCAGCAGCCGAGGGGCAGATAGCAATCAGCCCCAGCATTTT
.,.,TRBJ1-3,15,TRBV19,CASSSDSSSGNTIYF,TGTGCCAGTAGTTCCGACAGCAGCTCTGGAAACACCATATATTTT
.,TRBD2,TRBJ2-7,14,TRBV9,CASSPGLAGYEQYF,TGTGCCAGCAGCCCGGGACTAGCGGGCTACGAGCAGTACTTC
.,TRBD1,TRBJ1-2,16,TRBV9,CASSVGGRGQGNGYTF,TGTGCCAGCAGCGTAGGAGGTCGGGGACAGGGTAACGGCTACACCTTC
.,.,TRBJ1-6,14,TRBV19,CASSIRAGNSPLHF,TGTGCCAGTAGTATTCGCGCGGGGAATTCACCCCTCCACTTT
.,TRBD2,TRBJ2-5,16,TRBV6-2/TRBV6-3,CASSYGAGGYQETQYF,TGTGCCAGCAGTTACGGGGCGGGAGGGTACCAAGAGACCCAGTACTTC
.,.,TRBJ2-2,13,TRBV6-2/TRBV6-3,CASSRGNTGELFF,TGTGCCAGCAGTCGGGGGAACACCGGGGAGCTGTTTTTT
.,TRBD1,TRBJ2-1,15,TRBV27,CASSLIRGLPNEQFF,TGTGCCAGCAGTTTAATCAGGGGGCTCCCCAATGAGCAGTTCTTC
.,TRBD2,TRBJ2-7,14,TRBV19,CASSPSSGSYEQYF,TGTGCCAGTAGTCCCTCTAGCGGCTCCTACGAGCAGTACTTC
.,.,TRBJ2-1,14,TRBV12-5,CASSQRPAANEQFF,TGTGCTAGTTCCCAGCGCCCCGCCGCAAATGAGCAGTTCTTC
.,.,TRBJ2-5,14,TRBV5-1,CASRTVRGSETQYF,TGCGCCAGCCGTACTGTGCGGGGATCAGAGACCCAGTACTTC
.,.,TRBJ2-7,13,TRBV25-1,CASGGVGGLEQYF,TGTGCCAGTGGCGGAGTAGGTGGTTTAGAGCAGTACTTC
.,.,TRBJ1-1,15,TRBV19,CASSIYTGLNTEAFF,TGTGCCAGTAGTATCTACACAGGGTTGAACACTGAAGCTTTCTTT
.,.,TRBJ2-1,16,TRBV14,CASSQDLLVSYNEQFF,TGTGCCAGCAGCCAAGATCTCCTAGTCTCCTACAATGAGCAGTTCTTC
.,.,TRBJ1-2,12,TRBV5-6,CASSLPLYGYTF,TGTGCCAGCAGCTTGCCTCTCTATGGCTACACCTTC
.,TRBD2,TRBJ2-7,14,TRBV19,CANPGRGGRLEQYF,TGTGCCAACCCCGGGAGGGGCGGGAGGCTCGAGCAGTACTTC
.,TRBD2,TRBJ2-1,17,TRBV4-1,CASSQEEKLAGPNEQFF,TGCGCCAGCAGCCAAGAAGAAAAACTAGCGGGACCCAATGAGCAGTTCTTC
.,TRBD1,TRBJ2-1,15,TRBV11-2,CASSPGTVAYNEQFF,TGTGCCAGCAGCCCCGGGACAGTCGCCTACAATGAGCAGTTCTTC
.,.,TRBJ2-1,15,TRBV9,CASSVAGTRHNEQFF,TGTGCCAGCAGCGTAGCAGGCACTAGGCACAATGAGCAGTTCTTC
.,TRBD2,TRBJ2-1,16,TRBV4-2,CASSQGETSGSYEQFF,TGTGCCAGCAGCCAAGGGGAGACTAGCGGCTCTTATGAGCAGTTCTTC
.,TRBD2,TRBJ2-7,14,TRBV6-5,CASSPRTRNSEQYF,TGTGCCAGCAGTCCCCGGACTAGGAACTCCGAGCAGTACTTC
.,.,TRBJ1-2,13,TRBV5-4,CASSDGLNYGYTF,TGTGCCAGCAGCGACGGACTGAACTATGGCTACACCTTC
.,.,TRBJ2-3,15,TRBV29-1,CSAKGGAQVADTQYF,TGCAGCGCCAAAGGGGGGGCGCAGGTGGCAGATACGCAGTATTTT
.,.,TRBJ2-1,12,TRBV29-1,CSVVRGAGEQFF,TGCAGCGTTGTTCGGGGGGCAGGTGAGCAGTTCTTC
.,.,TRBJ2-2,18,TRBV13,CASSDGPLPGADTGELFF,TGTGCCAGCAGCGACGGCCCCCTACCTGGGGCTGACACCGGGGAGCTGTTTTTT
.,.,TRBJ2-1,15,TRBV5-1,CASSLERASYNEQFF,TGCGCCAGCAGCTTGGAGAGGGCCTCCTACAATGAGCAGTTCTTC
.,.,TRBJ1-5,16,TRBV19,CASSIEEGRVNQPQHF,TGTGCCAGTAGTATAGAGGAGGGGCGCGTCAATCAGCCCCAGCATTTT
.,TRBD1,TRBJ1-5,17,TRBV6-2/TRBV6-3,CASSYLGQASLLKPQHF,TGTGCCAGCAGTTACCTCGGACAGGCTTCGTTATTGAAGCCCCAGCATTTT
once,.,TRBJ2-7,14,TRBV30,CAWRNSLSSYEQYF,TGTGCCTGGAGGAACAGCTTGAGCTCCTACGAGCAGTACTTC
.,.,TRBJ2-3,14,TRBV5-4,CASRQVLRTDTQYF,TGTGCCAGCAGACAGGTTTTACGCACAGATACGCAGTATTTT
.,.,TRBJ2-6,15,TRBV14,CASSLWHTGANVLTF,TGTGCCAGCAGTCTCTGGCACACTGGGGCCAACGTCCTGACTTTC
once,TRBD1,TRBJ1-6,14,TRBV7-9,CASSLIGGSSPLHF,TGTGCCAGCAGCTTAATAGGGGGCAGTTCACCCCTCCACTTT
.,.,TRBJ1-4,15,TRBV19,CASRRGGATNEKLFF,TGTGCCAGCAGAAGGGGAGGGGCAACTAATGAAAAACTGTTTTTT
.,.,TRBJ2-3,14,TRBV4-1,CASSQDPNEDTQYF,TGCGCCAGCAGCCAAGATCCTAATGAGGATACGCAGTATTTT
.,.,TRBJ2-4,14,TRBV6-2/TRBV6-3,CASSYRVLGNIQYF,TGTGCCAGCAGTTACCGGGTACTAGGGAACATTCAGTACTTC
.,.,TRBJ1-4,14,TRBV21-1,CASSLQGSNEKLFF,TGTGCCAGCAGCCTTCAGGGATCTAATGAAAAACTGTTTTTT
once,TRBD1,TRBJ1-3,17,TRBV5-1,CASSLVGQGGSGNTIYF,TGCGCCAGCAGCTTGGTGGGACAGGGAGGCTCTGGAAACACCATATATTTT
.,.,TRBJ2-7,14,TRBV11-2,CASSHRGLANEQYF,TGTGCCAGCAGCCATAGAGGACTGGCGAACGAGCAGTACTTC
.,.,TRBJ1-4,16,TRBV7-9,CASSLLGQEINEKLFF,TGTGCCAGCAGCTTATTGGGGCAGGAGATTAATGAAAAACTGTTTTTT
.,TRBD2,TRBJ2-3,19,TRBV5-4,CASSNKRLAGGRRADTQYF,TGTGCCAGCAGCAATAAGCGACTAGCGGGAGGTCGTCGGGCAGATACGCAGTATTTT
.,.,TRBJ1-2,17,TRBV3-1/TRBV3-2,CASSQLTSGTQNYGYTF,TGTGCCAGCAGCCAACTTACTTCCGGGACACAGAACTATGGCTACACCTTC
.,.,TRBJ1-4,11,TRBV2,CASSVTRELFF,TGTGCCAGCAGTGTTACCCGGGAACTGTTTTTT
.,TRBD2,TRBJ2-1,14,TRBV30,CAWSPGTSANEQFF,TGTGCCTGGAGCCCCGGGACTAGTGCAAATGAGCAGTTCTTC
.,.,TRBJ1-2,16,TRBV9,CASSPSPGRMYGGYTF,TGTGCCAGCAGCCCTAGCCCTGGAAGAATGTATGGTGGCTACACCTTC
.,.,TRBJ1-1,14,TRBV1,CTRDSQIMNTEAFF,TGCACCAGGGACAGCCAGATAATGAACACTGAAGCTTTCTTT
.,TRBD2,TRBJ2-7,14,TRBV6-5,CASTSVAGVHEQYF,TGTGCCAGCACCTCGGTAGCGGGAGTCCACGAGCAGTACTTC
.,TRBD1,TRBJ2-7,13,TRBV6-2/TRBV6-3,CASSRQGSYEQYF,TGTGCCAGCAGTCGACAGGGTTCCTACGAGCAGTACTTC
.,TRBD1,TRBJ2-7,14,TRBV19,CASSQSGTGAEQYF,TGTGCCAGTAGTCAGTCCGGGACAGGGGCCGAGCAGTACTTC
once,TRBD2,TRBJ2-7,13,TRBV19,CASSGGTSEKQYF,TGTGCCAGTAGTGGAGGGACTAGCGAGAAGCAGTACTTC
.,.,TRBJ1-1,14,TRBV6-2/TRBV6-3,CASSLQGKALVAFF,TGTGCCAGCAGTCTACAGGGTAAGGCCCTCGTGGCTTTCTTT
.,.,TRBJ2-3,16,TRBV10-1,CASSESRTSGADTQYF,TGCGCCAGCAGTGAGTCAAGGACCTCGGGGGCAGATACGCAGTATTTT
.,.,TRBJ1-3,18,TRBV19,CASTLNRVLLTSGNTIYF,TGTGCCAGTACCCTGAACAGGGTACTTCTGACCTCTGGAAACACCATATATTTT
.,TRBD1,TRBJ2-2,16,TRBV6-5,CASSYLRGRNTGELFF,TGTGCCAGCAGTTATCTTAGGGGGCGAAACACCGGGGAGCTGTTTTTT
.,TRBD2,TRBJ2-1,16,TRBV7-2,CASSWKGTSGRVEQFF,TGTGCCAGCAGCTGGAAGGGGACTAGCGGGAGGGTTGAGCAGTTCTTC
.,.,TRBJ2-1,15,TRBV27,CASSLAGAFYNEQFF,TGTGCCAGCAGTTTGGCAGGGGCTTTCTACAATGAGCAGTTCTTC